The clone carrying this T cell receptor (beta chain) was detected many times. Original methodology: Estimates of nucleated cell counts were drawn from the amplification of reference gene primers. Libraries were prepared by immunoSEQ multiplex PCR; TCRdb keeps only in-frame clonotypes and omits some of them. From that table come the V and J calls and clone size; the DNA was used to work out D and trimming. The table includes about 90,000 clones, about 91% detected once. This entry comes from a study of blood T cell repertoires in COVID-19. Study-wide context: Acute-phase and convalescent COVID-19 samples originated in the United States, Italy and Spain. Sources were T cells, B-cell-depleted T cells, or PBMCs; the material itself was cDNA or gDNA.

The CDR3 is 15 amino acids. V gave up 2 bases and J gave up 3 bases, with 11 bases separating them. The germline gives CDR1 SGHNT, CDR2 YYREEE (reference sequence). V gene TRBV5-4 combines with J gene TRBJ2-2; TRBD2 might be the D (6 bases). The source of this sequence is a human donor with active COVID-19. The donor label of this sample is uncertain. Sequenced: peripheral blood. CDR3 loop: CASSFGGGDTGELFF. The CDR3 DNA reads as TGTGCCAGCAGCTTTGGGGGAGGCGACACCGGGGAGCTGTTTTTT.